These 6 T cell receptor beta chains were all obtained from the same sample, sequenced in a study of blood T cell repertoires in COVID-19. The table came from immunoSEQ multiplex PCR; TCRdb's copy has only in-frame clones and leaves some out. In the table there are fewer than 200,000 clones, approximately 85% of which are singletons. Sequences were obtained from PBMCs or T cells enriched from blood (not recorded which). These receptors originate from a woman under 30 who had recovered from COVID-19.

The chain recombines TRBV5-4 with TRBJ2-2; possible D gene TRBD1, 5 bases. The V end lost 1 base, the J end lost 0 bases, and 10 bases lay between the germline ends. Germline V lookup: CDR1 SGHNT, CDR2 YYREEE (reference sequence). CDR3 length: 16 amino acids. The CDR3 nucleotides read TGTGCCAGCAGCTTGAGAGACAGATCGAACACCGGGGAGCTGTTTTTT. Protein: CASSLRDRSNTGELFF.

This chain links TRBV4-3 with TRBJ2-3, with D tentatively TRBD2 (5 bases). Germline V gene lookup returns CDR1 LGHNA and CDR2 YSLEER. Trimming removed 0 bases from V and 4 bases from J, with 14 bases in between. There are 16 residues in the CDR3. CDR3 bases: TGCGCCAGCAGCCAAGATTCTACTTCGAGGGCAGATACGCAGTATTTT. Translating gives CASSQDSTSRADTQYF.

V and J are TRBV28 and TRBJ2-1, with TRBD2 matching 7 bases. Germline lookup yields CDR1 MDHEN and CDR2 SYDVKM. The J segment lost 0 bases and the V segment lost 8 bases, leaving 10 bases of the junction unmatched. The CDR3 runs to 16 residues. The CDR3 sequence is CASGLADYSSYNEQFF. The CDR3 nucleotides are TGTGCCAGCGGGCTAGCGGACTACAGCTCCTACAATGAGCAGTTCTTC.

The chain employs TRBV28 and TRBJ2-1; 11 bases agree with TRBD2. Trimming removed 4 bases from V and 4 bases from J; junction bases left unmatched: 3. The CDR3 has 15 amino acids. Germline CDR1 and CDR2: MDHEN and SYDVKM. The CDR3 spells CASSSRLAGYNEQFF. The CDR3 coding sequence is TGTGCCAGCAGTTCTAGACTAGCGGGATACAATGAGCAGTTCTTC.

The chain recombines TRBV2 with TRBJ1-2; D uncertain. The germline CDR1 and CDR2 sequences are SNHLY and FYNNEI. This CDR3 spans 13 amino acids. V lost 3 bases and J lost 10, with 15 bases in between. The chain's CDR3 is CASSEEPVRDYTF. The DNA for the CDR3 is TGTGCCAGCAGTGAGGAGCCTGTCCGAGACTACACCTTC.

The V and J genes are TRBV10-3 and TRBJ1-1; the D gene is possibly TRBD1 (6 bases). The V and J ends lost 8 bases and 3 bases respectively, with 19 bases between them. The CDR3 length is 15 residues. Germline V CDR1 and CDR2: ENHRY, SYGVKD. The DNA of the CDR3 is TGTGCCATCGCGGAGGCGGGGGGCGCGGACACTGAAGCTTTCTTT. It translates to CAIAEAGGADTEAFF.